Following are 21 T cell receptor beta chains from one sample sequenced in a study of response to subunit inactivated influenza vaccine. TCRdb re-called the RT-PCR reads with MiXCR, one entry per CDR3 protein. The data contain around 480,000 distinct CDR3 sequences, approximately 17% of them singletons. Sequenced here: CD4+ T cells sorted from PBMCs, sampled 23 to 25 months after vaccination. Receptors originate from a man aged 50 to 69 who received an inactivated influenza vaccine.

The CDR3 is CASSLVGGGGDEQFF. The CDR3 DNA is TGTGCCAGCAGCTTAGTCGGGGGGGGAGGCGATGAGCAGTTCTTC. V gene TRBV7-2 combines with J gene TRBJ2-1; 8 nucleotides align to TRBD2. Losses at the gene ends were 1 base for V and 8 bases for J; bases not matched to a gene: 7. The germline gives CDR1 SGHTA, CDR2 FQGNSA. The CDR3 has 15 amino acids.

The chain joins TRBV25-1 to TRBJ1-2, with a tentative D call TRBD1 (6 bases). Trimming took off 6 bases at V and 5 bases at J, with 19 bases between the two ends. Germline V gene data show CDR1 as MGHDK and CDR2 as SYGVNS. The CDR3 contains 15 residues. DNA of the CDR3: TGTGCCAGCAGCACATTGGGGGGGGGCAATTATGGCTACACCTTC. It specifies CASSTLGGGNYGYTF.

This clonotype occurred a few times. This chain connects TRBV29-1 to TRBJ1-4, with a possible D match to TRBD1 (5 bases). There are 13 residues in the CDR3. Germline lookup yields CDR1 SQVTM and CDR2 ANQGSEA. V dropped 4 bases and J dropped 11 bases, with 17 bases sitting between them. The CDR3: CSVGGARVGKLFF. The DNA of the CDR3 is TGCAGCGTTGGGGGAGCCAGGGTTGGGAAACTGTTTTTT.

This chain links TRBV5-4 with TRBJ1-5; possible D gene TRBD1, 6 bases. Germline V CDR1 and CDR2: SGHNT, YYREEE (reference sequence). Trimming shortened V by 0 bases and J by 5 bases, and 6 bases separated the two germline ends. This CDR3 spans 13 amino acids. As DNA, the CDR3 is TGTGCCAGCAGCTTGGGACAGGATCAGCCCCAGCATTTT. It yields the protein CASSLGQDQPQHF. Combining the CDR3 with reference TRBV5-4 and TRBJ1-5 gives the whole variable domain ETGVTQSPTHLIKTRGQQVTLRCSSQSGHNTVSWYQQALGQGPQFIFQYYREEENGRGNFPPRFSGLQFPNYSSELNVNALELDDSALYLCASSLGQDQPQHFGDGTRLSIL.

The chain couples TRBV3-1 to TRBJ2-3; 8 bases line up with TRBD2. V dropped 3 bases and J dropped 5; count of bases not matched to a gene: 10. CDR3 length equals 16 residues. Per germline, CDR1 LGHDT and CDR2 YNNKEL (reference sequence). CDR3 sequence (DNA): TGTGCCAGCAGCCAGAGCTCCGGGACTAGAGGAGATACGCAGTATTTT. Its protein is CASSQSSGTRGDTQYF.

In its sample, this clonotype was seen a few times. The chain has TRBV29-1 and TRBJ2-3; 8 nucleotides agree with TRBD1. Germline V gene lookup returns CDR1 SQVTM and CDR2 ANQGSEA. This CDR3 contains 14 residues. Losses at the gene ends were 8 bases for V and 2 bases for J; bases not matched to a gene: 9. The DNA for the CDR3 is TGCAGCTCCCGACCGACAGGGGTCACAGATACGCAGTATTTT. Its translation is CSSRPTGVTDTQYF.

This clonotype has a handful of counts. The CDR3 loop reads CASSQDSQQSTDTQYF. The CDR3 coding sequence is TGTGCCAGCAGCCAAGACAGCCAGCAATCCACAGATACGCAGTATTTT. V gene TRBV4-2 combines with J gene TRBJ2-3, with D hard to call. The germline V gene has CDR1 LGHNA and CDR2 YNFKEQ. Trimming took 0 bases from V and 2 from J, leaving 12 bases between them. This CDR3 spans 16 amino acids.

This clonotype was detected a few times. The chain is built from TRBV2 and TRBJ2-2; 7 bases match TRBD1. The CDR3 is 14 residues long. Unmatched junction bases numbered 4, after V lost 6 bases and J lost 3 bases. CDR1 is SNHLY, CDR2 FYNNEI, per germline. Here the CDR3 reads CASRTGTDTGELFF. In DNA, the CDR3 is TGTGCCAGCAGAACCGGGACAGACACCGGGGAGCTGTTTTTT. Complete variable domain (other parts from reference TRBV2 and TRBJ2-2): EPEVTQTPSHQVTQMGQEVILRCVPISNHLYFYWYRQILGQKVEFLVSFYNNEISEKSEIFDDQFSVERPDGSNFTLKIRSTKLEDSAMYFCASRTGTDTGELFFGEGSRLTVL.

The V call is TRBV9, the J call TRBJ2-1; 7 bases match TRBD1. CDR1 is SGDLS, CDR2 YYNGEE, per germline. V shed 0 bases and J 1 base; nucleotides not matched to a gene: 1. The CDR3 is 15 amino acids. The CDR3 is CASSVAQGSYNEQFF. The CDR3 DNA sequence: TGTGCCAGCAGCGTAGCACAGGGGTCCTACAATGAGCAGTTCTTC. The full variable domain, its missing parts supplied by reference TRBV9 and TRBJ2-1, is DSGVTQTPKHLITATGQRVTLRCSPRSGDLSVYWYQQSLDQGLQFLIQYYNGEERAKGNILERFSAQQFPDLHSELNLSSLELGDSALYFCASSVAQGSYNEQFFGPGTRLTVL.

For the CDR3, the DNA is TGTGCCAGCAGTTTGGGAGGGCACACAGATACGCAGTATTTT. Its protein product is CASSLGGHTDTQYF. This chain links TRBV28 with TRBJ2-3; 7 bases map to TRBD2. Germline assignment: CDR1 MDHEN and CDR2 SYDVKM. The V segment lost 3 bases and the J segment 2 bases; nucleotides outside the gene matches: 2. The CDR3 loop spans 14 amino acids.

In nucleotides, the CDR3 is TGTGCCAGCAGTTTAGGTCTAGCGGGGGGATCCACAGATACGCAGTATTTT. Encoded protein: CASSLGLAGGSTDTQYF. The V gene is TRBV28, the J gene TRBJ2-3; 11 bases are shared with TRBD2. Germline CDR1 is MDHEN and CDR2 is SYDVKM. V lost 2 bases to trimming and J lost 2 bases; unmatched junction nucleotides: 6. This CDR3 contains 17 residues.

The chain combines TRBV7-9 with TRBJ2-7; D is undetermined. V lost 5 bases and J lost 5, with 10 bases in between. This CDR3 region has 12 residues. Germline lookup yields CDR1 SEHNR and CDR2 FQNEAQ (reference sequence). CDR3 DNA: TGTGCCAGCAGCACCTTGGGCGACGAGCAGTACTTC. Translated, it gives CASSTLGDEQYF.

The sample holds a few counts of this clonotype. The V and J genes are TRBV4-2 and TRBJ2-7, with TRBD1 identical over 9 bases. V lost 1 base and J lost 5; bases outside the gene matches: 3. This CDR3 is built from 14 residues. CDR1 and CDR2 (germline): LGHNA, YNFKEQ. Here the CDR3 reads CASSQAGQGNEQYF. CDR3 bases: TGTGCCAGCAGCCAAGCGGGACAGGGAAACGAGCAGTACTTC.

The chain carries TRBV7-2 and TRBJ2-5; TRBD1 is a possible D gene (5 bases). The V end was cut by 3 bases, the J end by 2 bases, with 7 bases between. The germline CDR1 and CDR2 sequences are SGHTA and FQGNSA. The CDR3 extends over 13 amino acids. The CDR3 here is CASSFQGQETQYF. The CDR3 DNA is TGTGCCAGCAGCTTTCAGGGTCAAGAGACCCAGTACTTC.

This clonotype was observed at least ten times. The chain has TRBV4-2 and TRBJ1-4; D gene ambiguous. V lost 1 base and J lost 4, with 7 bases in between. Germline V gene lookup returns CDR1 LGHNA and CDR2 YNFKEQ. The CDR3 contains 14 residues. CDR3 bases: TGTGCCAGCAGCCAAGTAGGGCATAATGAAAAACTGTTTTTT. This encodes CASSQVGHNEKLFF.

In this sample, this clonotype turned up a few times. This chain's CDR3 is CASSTQGVGEQYF. The CDR3 region has the DNA TGTGCCAGCAGCACACAGGGGGTTGGCGAGCAGTACTTC. This chain uses TRBV12-3 or TRBV12-4 with TRBJ2-7, with TRBD1 matching 8 bases. J was trimmed by 6 bases and V by 6 bases; bases with no gene match: 7. The CDR3 contains 13 residues.

The chain recombines TRBV29-1 with TRBJ2-7, with D possibly TRBD1 on 7 matching bases. CDR1 is SQVTM and CDR2 is ANQGSEA in the germline V gene. This CDR3 contains 12 residues. V lost 5 bases and J lost 6, with 14 bases in between. The CDR3 loop reads CSVRQGGTEQYF. CDR3 bases: TGCAGCGTTCGACAGGGAGGAACCGAGCAGTACTTC.

The rearrangement uses TRBV7-2 and TRBJ1-2; D is unresolved. V was cut by 5 bases and J by 7 bases, with 14 bases left in between. In germline, CDR1 is SGHTA, CDR2 FQGNSA. This CDR3 is built from 13 residues. The CDR3 nucleotides are TGTGCCAGCAGCATCTCGTCAGTATCTGGCTACACCTTC. Its protein product is CASSISSVSGYTF.

The chain recombines TRBV4-1 with TRBJ2-1; the D is unclear. The CDR3 loop spans 15 amino acids. Per the germline V gene, CDR1 is MGHRA and CDR2 is YSYEKL. The V and J ends lost 1 base and 6 bases respectively, with 13 bases between them. CDR3 amino acids: CASSQVGSRTNEQFF. The CDR3 coding sequence is TGCGCCAGCAGCCAAGTAGGATCTCGAACCAATGAGCAGTTCTTC.

The CDR3 spells CASSKPARPYEQYF. As DNA, the CDR3 is TGTGCCAGCAGCAAGCCGGCCCGGCCTTACGAGCAGTACTTC. The genes are TRBV6-2 or TRBV6-3 and TRBJ2-7; D uncertain. CDR3 length: 14 residues. Trimming stripped 6 bases from V and 4 bases from J, with 16 bases between. Germline CDR1 and CDR2: MNHEY and SVGEGT.

V usage is TRBV15 and J usage is TRBJ2-2; D is undetermined. Germline-derived CDR1 and CDR2 are LNHNV and YYDKDF (reference sequence). This CDR3 is built from 14 residues. V was cut by 3 bases and J by 5 bases, with 10 bases left in between. CDR3 bases: TGTGCCACCAGCAGTGGGATAAGGACCGGGGAGCTGTTTTTT. As protein: CATSSGIRTGELFF. The full variable domain, completed using reference TRBV15 and TRBJ2-2, is DAMVIQNPRYQVTQFGKPVTLSCSQTLNHNVMYWYQQKSSQAPKLLFHYYDKDFNNEADTPDNFQSRRPNTSFCFLDIRSPGLGDTAMYLCATSSGIRTGELFFGEGSRLTVL.